The rows below give T cell receptor beta chains drawn from one sample of a study of blood T cell repertoires in COVID-19. The table came from immunoSEQ multiplex PCR; TCRdb's copy has only in-frame clones and leaves some out. The sample carries 50,000 to 65,000 clones, around 88% recorded once. Sequencing was carried out using peripheral blood. The source is a man in his fifties or sixties with acute or convalescent COVID-19. Each CDR3 is given with its conserved first and last residue. Fields, in order: CDR3 length, V gene, J gene, CDR3 protein.

cdr3_length: 17; v_call: TRBV3-1/TRBV3-2; j_call: TRBJ1-6; cdr3_aa: CASSQWDRDSYNSPLHF
cdr3_length: 15; v_call: TRBV24-1; j_call: TRBJ1-1; cdr3_aa: CATSAGGAGNTEAFF
cdr3_length: 13; v_call: TRBV20-1; j_call: TRBJ2-1; cdr3_aa: CSASSWPRNEQFF
cdr3_length: 11; v_call: TRBV30; j_call: TRBJ2-7; cdr3_aa: CACRGTYEQYF
cdr3_length: 23; v_call: TRBV5-1; j_call: TRBJ1-2; cdr3_aa: CASSLARASPGQGGSNPNYGYTF
cdr3_length: 12; v_call: TRBV12-3/TRBV12-4; j_call: TRBJ2-3; cdr3_aa: CASSPSGDTQYF
cdr3_length: 18; v_call: TRBV18; j_call: TRBJ2-1; cdr3_aa: CASSPGMGLAQKGDEQFF
cdr3_length: 16; v_call: TRBV28; j_call: TRBJ2-7; cdr3_aa: CASSRDYRDREYEQYF
cdr3_length: 15; v_call: TRBV6-5; j_call: TRBJ1-6; cdr3_aa: CASSYSPGQGSPLHF
cdr3_length: 16; v_call: TRBV13; j_call: TRBJ2-5; cdr3_aa: CASSFGLAGAIETQYF
cdr3_length: 12; v_call: TRBV12-3/TRBV12-4; j_call: TRBJ1-1; cdr3_aa: CASSVGLVGAFF
cdr3_length: 14; v_call: TRBV20-1; j_call: TRBJ2-1; cdr3_aa: CSASSTSGSREQFF
cdr3_length: 13; v_call: TRBV29-1; j_call: TRBJ2-7; cdr3_aa: CSVGNRGSYEQYF
cdr3_length: 16; v_call: TRBV2; j_call: TRBJ1-6; cdr3_aa: CASSEAGRRANSPLHF
cdr3_length: 16; v_call: TRBV19; j_call: TRBJ2-1; cdr3_aa: CASRDSSGTSRNEQFF
cdr3_length: 14; v_call: TRBV27; j_call: TRBJ1-2; cdr3_aa: CASSLKQGPYGYTF
cdr3_length: 12; v_call: TRBV29-1; j_call: TRBJ2-5; cdr3_aa: CSVSQGAETQYF
cdr3_length: 15; v_call: TRBV10-2; j_call: TRBJ2-1; cdr3_aa: CASSEASGSSNEQFF
cdr3_length: 15; v_call: TRBV3-1/TRBV3-2; j_call: TRBJ1-1; cdr3_aa: CASSQDNRGNTEAFF
cdr3_length: 13; v_call: TRBV10-3; j_call: TRBJ1-2; cdr3_aa: CATTGTANYGYTF
cdr3_length: 14; v_call: TRBV6-5; j_call: TRBJ1-2; cdr3_aa: CASSPRVGYYGYTF
cdr3_length: 18; v_call: TRBV11-2; j_call: TRBJ1-6; cdr3_aa: CASSLARDSAAPSSALHF
cdr3_length: 14; v_call: TRBV5-1; j_call: TRBJ2-5; cdr3_aa: CASSRDRRQETQYF
cdr3_length: 15; v_call: TRBV27; j_call: TRBJ1-4; cdr3_aa: CASSLHRGLSEKLFF
cdr3_length: 14; v_call: TRBV28; j_call: TRBJ2-1; cdr3_aa: CASSSRTSSNEQFF
cdr3_length: 14; v_call: TRBV19; j_call: TRBJ1-2; cdr3_aa: CASSKDRSSHGYTF
cdr3_length: 14; v_call: TRBV19; j_call: TRBJ2-1; cdr3_aa: CASSIRLMGNEQFF
cdr3_length: 14; v_call: TRBV7-9; j_call: TRBJ2-5; cdr3_aa: CASSSSAQGRGQYF
cdr3_length: 11; v_call: TRBV12-3/TRBV12-4; j_call: TRBJ1-1; cdr3_aa: CASSFRTEAFF
cdr3_length: 15; v_call: TRBV5-1; j_call: TRBJ2-3; cdr3_aa: CASSLPGSSTDTQYF
cdr3_length: 17; v_call: TRBV4-1; j_call: TRBJ2-6; cdr3_aa: CASSQFGGGSGANVLTF